The TCR beta chain under discussion was sequenced for a study of post-analysis software for immune sequencing data. V was trimmed by 7 bases and J by 5 bases, leaving 6 bases between them. The CDR3 is 11 residues long. CDR1 is SGHRS and CDR2 is YFSETQ in the germline V gene. Turning to this clonotype: Its target is not known.

Unique molecular identifiers tagged the TCR beta cDNA libraries. TCRdb re-derived calls from the PCR reads in MiXCR, one entry per CDR3 protein. The sample lists roughly 600,000 distinct CDR3 sequences; about 40% were seen once. Study-wide results and caveats: Among 5 or 6 TRBV segments more frequent in patients than controls were TRBV5-6, TRBV5-1 and TRBV20-1. Controls' normalized Chao1 diversity significantly exceeded that of multiple sclerosis patients.

V usage is TRBV5-1 and J usage is TRBJ2-2, with unresolved D. Sequenced input: blood. The sequence came from a girl between 10 and 17 years old with multiple sclerosis. The CDR3 spells CASHLTGELFF. The CDR3 DNA sequence: TGCGCCAGCCATCTAACCGGGGAGCTGTTTTTT. Combining the CDR3 with reference TRBV5-1 and TRBJ2-2 gives the whole variable domain KAGVTQTPRYLIKTRGQQVTLSCSPISGHRSVSWYQQTPGQGLQFLFEYFSETQRNKGNFPGRFSGRQFSNSRSEMNVSTLELGDSALYLCASHLTGELFFGEGSRLTVL.